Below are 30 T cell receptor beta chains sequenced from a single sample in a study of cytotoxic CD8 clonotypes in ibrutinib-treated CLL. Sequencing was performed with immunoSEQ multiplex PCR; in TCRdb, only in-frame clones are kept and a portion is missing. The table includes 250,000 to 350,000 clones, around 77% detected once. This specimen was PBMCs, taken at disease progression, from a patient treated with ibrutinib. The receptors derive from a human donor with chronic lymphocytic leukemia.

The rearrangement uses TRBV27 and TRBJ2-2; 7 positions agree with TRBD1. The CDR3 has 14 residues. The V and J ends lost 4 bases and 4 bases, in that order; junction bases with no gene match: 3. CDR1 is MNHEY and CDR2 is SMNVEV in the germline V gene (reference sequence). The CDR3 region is CASSSRGPTGELFF. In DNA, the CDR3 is TGTGCCAGCAGTTCGAGGGGGCCCACCGGGGAGCTGTTTTTT.

The CDR3 sequence: CASSYFGQDNGYTF. In DNA, the CDR3 is TGTGCCAGCAGCTACTTTGGACAGGATAATGGCTACACCTTC. J is TRBJ1-2 and V is TRBV7-2; 7 bases are a match to TRBD1. Trimming cost V 4 bases and J 6 bases; bases outside gene matches: 8. There are 14 residues in the CDR3. Germline assignment: CDR1 SGHTA and CDR2 FQGNSA.

CDR3 sequence: CASTEARWNTEAFF. The DNA for the CDR3 is TGTGCCAGCACCGAAGCCAGATGGAACACTGAAGCTTTCTTT. The J gene is TRBJ1-1, the V gene TRBV7-3; D call uncertain. CDR3 length: 14 amino acids. V shed 7 bases and J shed 1 base, with 13 bases lying between them. Germline lookup yields CDR1 SGHTA and CDR2 FQGTGA.

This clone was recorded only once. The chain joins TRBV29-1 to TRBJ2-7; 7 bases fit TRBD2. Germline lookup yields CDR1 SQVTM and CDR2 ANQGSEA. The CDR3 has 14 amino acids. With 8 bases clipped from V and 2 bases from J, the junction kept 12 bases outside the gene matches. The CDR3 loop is CSIKRAGTTYEQYF. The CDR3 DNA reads TGCAGCATAAAACGAGCGGGGACCACCTACGAGCAGTACTTC.

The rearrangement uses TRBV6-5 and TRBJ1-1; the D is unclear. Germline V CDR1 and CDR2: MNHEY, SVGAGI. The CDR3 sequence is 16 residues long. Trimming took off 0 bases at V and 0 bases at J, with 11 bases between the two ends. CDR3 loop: CASSYSRRYMNTEAFF. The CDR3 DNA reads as TGTGCCAGCAGTTACTCGAGGAGGTACATGAACACTGAAGCTTTCTTT.

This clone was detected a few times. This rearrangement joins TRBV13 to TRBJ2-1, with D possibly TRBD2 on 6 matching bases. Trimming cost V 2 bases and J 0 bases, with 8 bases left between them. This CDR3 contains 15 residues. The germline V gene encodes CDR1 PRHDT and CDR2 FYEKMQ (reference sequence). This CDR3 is CASSLHGSSYNEQFF. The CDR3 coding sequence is TGTGCCAGCAGCTTACACGGGAGCTCCTACAATGAGCAGTTCTTC.

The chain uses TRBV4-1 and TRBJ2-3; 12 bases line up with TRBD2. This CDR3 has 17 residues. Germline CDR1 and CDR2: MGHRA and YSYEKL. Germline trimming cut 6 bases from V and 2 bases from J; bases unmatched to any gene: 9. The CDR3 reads CASSLGLAGPSTDTQYF. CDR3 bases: TGCGCCAGCAGTCTAGGACTAGCGGGGCCCTCCACAGATACGCAGTATTTT.

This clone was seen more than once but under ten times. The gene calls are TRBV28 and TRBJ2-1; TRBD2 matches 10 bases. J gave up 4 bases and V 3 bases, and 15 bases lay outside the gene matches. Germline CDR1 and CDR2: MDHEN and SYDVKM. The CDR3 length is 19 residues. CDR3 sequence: CASSFFEREGREGYNEQFF. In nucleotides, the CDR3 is TGTGCCAGCAGTTTTTTCGAGCGGGAGGGCCGAGAGGGTTACAATGAGCAGTTCTTC.

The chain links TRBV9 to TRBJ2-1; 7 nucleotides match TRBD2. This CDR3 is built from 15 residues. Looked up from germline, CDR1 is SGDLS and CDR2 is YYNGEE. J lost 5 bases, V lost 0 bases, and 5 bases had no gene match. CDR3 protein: CASSVASGGHNEQFF. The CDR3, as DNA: TGTGCCAGCAGCGTAGCTAGCGGAGGGCACAATGAGCAGTTCTTC.

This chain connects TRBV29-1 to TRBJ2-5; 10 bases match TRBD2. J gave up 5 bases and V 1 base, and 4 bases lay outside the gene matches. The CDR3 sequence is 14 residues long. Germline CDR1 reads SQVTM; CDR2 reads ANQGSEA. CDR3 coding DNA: TGCAGCGTTGAAGGGGGACTAGCGTGGGAGACCCAGTACTTC. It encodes CSVEGGLAWETQYF.

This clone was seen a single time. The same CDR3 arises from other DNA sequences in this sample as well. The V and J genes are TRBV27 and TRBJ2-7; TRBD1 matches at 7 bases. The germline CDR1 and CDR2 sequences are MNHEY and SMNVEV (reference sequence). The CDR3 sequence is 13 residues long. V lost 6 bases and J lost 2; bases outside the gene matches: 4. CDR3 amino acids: CASSLTGTYEQYF. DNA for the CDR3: TGTGCCAGCAGCCTGACAGGGACCTACGAGCAGTACTTC.

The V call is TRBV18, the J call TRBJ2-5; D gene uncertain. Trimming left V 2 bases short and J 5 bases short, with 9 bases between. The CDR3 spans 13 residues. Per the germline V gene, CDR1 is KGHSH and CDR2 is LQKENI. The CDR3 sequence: CASSPGIGETQYF. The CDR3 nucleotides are TGTGCCAGCTCACCAGGGATCGGTGAGACCCAGTACTTC.

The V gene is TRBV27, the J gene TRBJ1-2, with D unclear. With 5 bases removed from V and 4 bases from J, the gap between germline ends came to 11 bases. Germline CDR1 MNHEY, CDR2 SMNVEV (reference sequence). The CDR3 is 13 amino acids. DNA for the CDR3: TGTGCCAGCAGTAGTTACGTTGGCTATGGCTACACCTTC. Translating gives CASSSYVGYGYTF.

The CDR3 region has the DNA TGTGCCAGCAGGCCGCCACAGGGGGGGACGAACACTGAAGCTTTCTTT. It encodes CASRPPQGGTNTEAFF. V is TRBV28 and J is TRBJ1-1; 8 bases align to TRBD1. The junction had 10 bases not matched to a gene; V was cut back by 6 bases and J by 1 base. The CDR3 extends over 16 amino acids. Germline assignment: CDR1 MDHEN and CDR2 SYDVKM. The full variable domain, its missing parts supplied by reference TRBV28 and TRBJ1-1, is DVKVTQSSRYLVKRTGEKVFLECVQDMDHENMFWYRQDPGLGLRLIYFSYDVKMKEKGDIPEGYSVSREKKERFSLILESASTNQTSMYLCASRPPQGGTNTEAFFGQGTRLTVV.

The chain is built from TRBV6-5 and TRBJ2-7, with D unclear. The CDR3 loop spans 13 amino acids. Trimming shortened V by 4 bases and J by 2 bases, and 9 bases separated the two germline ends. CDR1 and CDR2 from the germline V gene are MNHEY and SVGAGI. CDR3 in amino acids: CASSSGLTYEQYF. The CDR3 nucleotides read TGTGCCAGCAGTTCCGGGCTAACCTACGAGCAGTACTTC.

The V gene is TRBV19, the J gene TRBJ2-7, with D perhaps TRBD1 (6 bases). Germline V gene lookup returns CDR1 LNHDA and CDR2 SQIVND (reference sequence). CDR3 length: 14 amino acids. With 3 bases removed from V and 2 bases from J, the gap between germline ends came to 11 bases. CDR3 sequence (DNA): TGTGCCAGTAGTATGGGTAGGGGGACCTACGAGCAGTACTTC. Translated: CASSMGRGTYEQYF.

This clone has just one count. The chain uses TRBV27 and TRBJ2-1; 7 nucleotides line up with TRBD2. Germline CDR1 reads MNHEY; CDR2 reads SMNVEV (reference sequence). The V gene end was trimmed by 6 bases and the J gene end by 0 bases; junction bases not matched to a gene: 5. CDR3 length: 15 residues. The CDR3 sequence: CASSASGSSYNEQFF. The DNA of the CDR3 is TGTGCCAGCAGCGCTAGCGGTAGCTCCTACAATGAGCAGTTCTTC.

The CDR3: CASSHRDRATGNTIYF. DNA for the CDR3: TGCGCCAGCAGCCACCGAGACAGGGCGACTGGAAACACCATATATTTT. The chain links TRBV4-1 to TRBJ1-3; 7 nucleotides align to TRBD1. Trimming cost V 3 bases and J 2 bases; bases outside gene matches: 7. The CDR3 contains 16 residues. Germline CDR1 is MGHRA and CDR2 is YSYEKL.

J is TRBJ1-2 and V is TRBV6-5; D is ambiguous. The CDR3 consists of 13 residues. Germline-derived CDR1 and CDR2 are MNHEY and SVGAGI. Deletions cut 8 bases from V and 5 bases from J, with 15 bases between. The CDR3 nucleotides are TGTGCCAGCGGGTATACGGTTCGGTATGGCTACACCTTC. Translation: CASGYTVRYGYTF.

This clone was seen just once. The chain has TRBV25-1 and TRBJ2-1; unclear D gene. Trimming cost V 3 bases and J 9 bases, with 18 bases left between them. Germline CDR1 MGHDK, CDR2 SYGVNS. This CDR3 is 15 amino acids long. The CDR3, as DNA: TGTGCCAGCAGTGAGCCCGACTCTTTGGGCTTTGAGCAGTTCTTC. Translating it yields CASSEPDSLGFEQFF.

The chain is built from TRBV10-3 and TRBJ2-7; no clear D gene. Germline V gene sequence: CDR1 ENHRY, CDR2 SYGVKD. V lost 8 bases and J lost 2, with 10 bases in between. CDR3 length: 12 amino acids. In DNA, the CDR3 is TGTGCCATCCGGAAGGGAACCTACGAGCAGTACTTC. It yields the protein CAIRKGTYEQYF.

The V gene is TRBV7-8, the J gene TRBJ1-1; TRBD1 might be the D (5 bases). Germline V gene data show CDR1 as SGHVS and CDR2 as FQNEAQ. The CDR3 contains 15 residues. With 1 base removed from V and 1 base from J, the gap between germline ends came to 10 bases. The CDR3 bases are TGTGCCAGCAGCTTAGAGAGGGGCCCGAACACTGAAGCTTTCTTT. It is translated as CASSLERGPNTEAFF. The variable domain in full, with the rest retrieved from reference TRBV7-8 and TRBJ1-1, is GAGVSQSPRYKVAKRGQDVALRCDPISGHVSLFWYQQALGQGPEFLTYFQNEAQLDKSGLPSDRFFAERPEGSVSTLKIQRTQQEDSAVYLCASSLERGPNTEAFFGQGTRLTVV.

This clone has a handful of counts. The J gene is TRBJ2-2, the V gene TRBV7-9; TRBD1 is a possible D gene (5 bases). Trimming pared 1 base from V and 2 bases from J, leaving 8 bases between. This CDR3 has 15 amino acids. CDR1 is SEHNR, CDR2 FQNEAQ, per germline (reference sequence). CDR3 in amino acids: CASSLDRLNTGELFF. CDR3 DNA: TGTGCCAGCAGCTTAGACAGGCTAAACACCGGGGAGCTGTTTTTT.

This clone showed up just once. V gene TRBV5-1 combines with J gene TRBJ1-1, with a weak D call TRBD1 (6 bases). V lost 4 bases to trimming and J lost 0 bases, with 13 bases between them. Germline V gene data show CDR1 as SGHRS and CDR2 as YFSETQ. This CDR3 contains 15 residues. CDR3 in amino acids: CASSVKTGMNTEAFF. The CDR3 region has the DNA TGCGCCAGCAGCGTTAAAACAGGGATGAACACTGAAGCTTTCTTT.

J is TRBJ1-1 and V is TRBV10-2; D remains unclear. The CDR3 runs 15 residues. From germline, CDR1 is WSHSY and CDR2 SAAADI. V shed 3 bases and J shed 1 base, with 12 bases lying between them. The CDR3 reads CASSDIGQANTEAFF. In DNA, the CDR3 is TGCGCCAGCAGTGATATCGGCCAGGCGAACACTGAAGCTTTCTTT.

The CDR3 DNA reads TGTGCCAGCAGACTCGCCGGGGCTTACACAGATACGCAGTATTTT. Encoded protein: CASRLAGAYTDTQYF. V gene TRBV27 combines with J gene TRBJ2-3, with D possibly being TRBD1 or TRBD2 (5 bases each). V was shortened by 6 bases and J by 2 bases, with 15 bases between the two germline ends. CDR1 and CDR2 (germline): MNHEY, SMNVEV (reference sequence). This CDR3 spans 15 amino acids.

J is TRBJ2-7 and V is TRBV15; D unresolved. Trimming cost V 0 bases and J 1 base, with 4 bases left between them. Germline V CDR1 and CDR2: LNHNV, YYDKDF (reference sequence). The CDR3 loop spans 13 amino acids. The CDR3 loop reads CATSREVSYEQYF. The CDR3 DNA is TGTGCCACCAGCAGAGAGGTGTCCTACGAGCAGTACTTC. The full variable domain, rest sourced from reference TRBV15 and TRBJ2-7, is DAMVIQNPRYQVTQFGKPVTLSCSQTLNHNVMYWYQQKSSQAPKLLFHYYDKDFNNEADTPDNFQSRRPNTSFCFLDIRSPGLGDTAMYLCATSREVSYEQYFGPGTRLTVT.

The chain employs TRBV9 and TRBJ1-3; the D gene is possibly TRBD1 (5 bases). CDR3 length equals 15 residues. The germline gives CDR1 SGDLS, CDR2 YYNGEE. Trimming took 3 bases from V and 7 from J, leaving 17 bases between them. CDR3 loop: CASSDGAPSQNTIYF. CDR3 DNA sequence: TGTGCCAGCAGCGATGGGGCCCCCAGCCAGAACACCATATATTTT.

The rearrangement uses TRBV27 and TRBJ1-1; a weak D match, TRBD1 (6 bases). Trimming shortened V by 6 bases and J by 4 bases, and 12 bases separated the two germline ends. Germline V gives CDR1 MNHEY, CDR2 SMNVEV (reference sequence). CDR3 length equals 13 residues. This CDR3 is CASRSLGGTEAFF. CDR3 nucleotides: TGTGCCAGCAGGTCCTTAGGGGGCACTGAAGCTTTCTTT.

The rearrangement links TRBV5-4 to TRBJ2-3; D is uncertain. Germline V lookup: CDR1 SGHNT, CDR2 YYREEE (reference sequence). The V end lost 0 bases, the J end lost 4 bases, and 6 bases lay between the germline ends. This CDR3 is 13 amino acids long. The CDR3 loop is CASSLVSSDTQYF. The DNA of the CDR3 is TGTGCCAGCAGCTTGGTTTCCTCAGATACGCAGTATTTT.